The source of this T cell receptor (beta chain) is a study of blood T cell repertoires in COVID-19 (dated by TCRdb to 2018 to 2020). General notes on the study: Samples covering the acute and convalescent phases of COVID-19 were provided by collaborators in the United States, Italy and Spain. The prospective study material was composed of cDNA or gDNA derived from T cells, B-cell-depleted T cells, or PBMCs. HLA class I and class II types, where available, came from metadata supplied by the sample provider rather than from assay-based typing. Samples came from the ongoing ImmuneRACE study (first 160 participants) plus 1,254 subjects from 6 global collaborators. Subjects who had been exposed to COVID-19, were actively infected with it, or had recovered from it provided the deeply sampled blood TCRbeta repertoires that made up the dataset. The repertoires were released in a freely available public database meant as a resource for research on the immune response to SARS-CoV-2. The sample metadata nearly always contained a de-identified subject ID, COVID-19 status, age in years and sex.

TCRbeta CDR3 regions were amplified from genomic DNA using the immunoSEQ Assay, a bias-controlled multiplex PCR. In the original analysis: The number of nucleated cells in each sample was estimated by amplification of reference gene primers within the assay. Sequence reads were collapsed and filtered to measure the absolute abundance of every unique TCRbeta CDR3 rearrangement. Productive Simpson clonality was computed per sample as the square root of Simpson's diversity index over productive rearrangements. TCRdb took over this immuneACCESS table, retaining in-frame rearrangements with V and J assigned. Such tables are incomplete; in checked studies, under half of the missing clones stem from an unresolved V gene, and the remainder is unexplained. V and J calls plus clone size are reproduced from that table; the DNA served to infer D and trimming. In all, the sample holds around 160,000 clones, and approximately 91% of those were seen once. The top ten hold 2% to 3% of the sample.

Collaborating institutions collected whole blood in K2EDTA tubes following their own protocols. For TCRbeta analysis, collaborators shipped samples as frozen whole blood, isolated PBMCs, or DNA extracted from either of those sample types. CDR1 and CDR2 are drawn from the germline V gene (reference sequence): MNHNY, SVGAGI. V is trimmed back by 6 bases and J by 1 base, and the junction contains 12 bases that no gene match accounts for. The CDR3 holds 17 amino acids from the cysteine to the phenylalanine. Just CDR3 DNA is preserved here, 51 bases in frame from base 1. Study-wide conclusions, independent of this receptor: Clinical and demographic metadata were provided uncurated, with the amount varying by source and participant.

Comment on this clone: What this receptor recognizes is not known. No base qualities exist here, and no much larger clone lies one base off it.

The specimen sequenced was peripheral blood. The chain couples TRBV6-6 to TRBJ1-1; TRBD1 matches 9 bases in the middle. The TCR sequence derives from a man between 18 and 29 years old with acute or convalescent COVID-19. The DNA sequence follows: TGTGCCAGCAGCCGAAGGACAGGGGCGGGTGGGAACACTGAAGCTTTCTTT. Its product reads: CASSRRTGAGGNTEAFF.